These T cell receptor beta chains were read from a single sample in a study of blood T cell repertoires in COVID-19. Data came from immunoSEQ multiplex PCR; TCRdb stores just in-frame clones and leaves some out. The data contain approximately 130,000 clones, less than 90% of them singletons. Source material: PBMCs or T cells enriched from blood (not recorded which). The receptors shown here come from a woman aged 50 to 65 who had recovered from COVID-19. The CDR3 runs from the conserved cysteine through the conserved F or W. The D gene is left open where the match is weak. Part of the rows lack a size; the others show once, few, many or a class for expanded clones.

clone size	J gene	V gene	D gene	CDR3 protein	CDR3 DNA
-	TRBJ2-1	TRBV24-1	TRBD1	CATSDVTGGSGDEQFF	TGTGCCACCAGTGATGTTACAGGGGGATCAGGAGATGAGCAGTTCTTC
-	TRBJ2-7	TRBV7-9	-	CASSLSQGGPYEQYF	TGTGCCAGCAGCTTGTCACAGGGCGGGCCCTACGAGCAGTACTTC
-	TRBJ2-7	TRBV6-2/TRBV6-3	TRBD1	CASSRVPGQGYDEQYF	TGTGCCAGCAGTCGAGTGCCGGGACAGGGTTATGACGAGCAGTACTTC
few	TRBJ1-5	TRBV7-8	-	CASSFPGRGQPQHF	TGTGCCAGCAGCTTCCCGGGGCGGGGTCAGCCCCAGCATTTT
once	TRBJ1-1	TRBV5-5	-	CASSLAGSRGGFTEAFF	TGTGCCAGCAGCTTGGCCGGTAGCCGGGGGGGATTCACTGAAGCTTTCTTT
-	TRBJ1-3	TRBV5-1	-	CASSLGGYLADNSGNTIYF	TGCGCCAGCAGCTTGGGCGGATACCTCGCAGATAACTCTGGAAACACCATATATTTT
-	TRBJ1-1	TRBV18	-	CASSPPYQGNTEAFF	TGTGCCAGCTCACCACCATATCAGGGGAACACTGAAGCTTTCTTT
-	TRBJ1-2	TRBV27	TRBD1	CASRDRDYGYTF	TGTGCCAGCAGGGACAGGGACTATGGCTACACCTTC
-	TRBJ2-1	TRBV27	TRBD2	CASSLSSMTSGGNEQFF	TGTGCCAGCAGTTTGTCCTCCATGACTAGCGGGGGAAATGAGCAGTTCTTC
-	TRBJ2-1	TRBV7-9	-	CASSSRGGALEEQFF	TGTGCCAGCAGCTCTAGGGGGGGCGCCTTAGAGGAGCAGTTCTTC
once	TRBJ2-7	TRBV19	TRBD1	CASNIGGGQGSYEQYF	TGTGCCAGTAACATTGGAGGGGGACAGGGCTCCTACGAGCAGTACTTC
-	TRBJ2-7	TRBV15	TRBD1	CATSESGQGLDEQYF	TGTGCCACCAGCGAATCAGGACAGGGTCTTGACGAGCAGTACTTC
-	TRBJ2-5	TRBV3-1/TRBV3-2	TRBD1	CASSQGTGRGETQYF	TGTGCCAGCAGCCAGGGGACAGGTCGGGGGGAGACCCAGTACTTC
few	TRBJ2-5	TRBV5-6	TRBD2	CASSPLGASGVETQYF	TGTGCCAGCAGCCCCCTCGGGGCTAGCGGGGTTGAGACCCAGTACTTC
-	TRBJ2-4	TRBV5-1	-	CASNPTGEPGNIQYF	TGCGCCAGCAACCCGACTGGGGAGCCAGGAAACATTCAGTACTTC
-	TRBJ1-1	TRBV7-9	-	CASSQRQNTEAFF	TGTGCCAGCAGCCAAAGACAGAACACTGAAGCTTTCTTT
once	TRBJ2-2	TRBV7-8	-	CASSLSGRGTGGRAGELFF	TGTGCCAGCAGCTTATCCGGTAGAGGAACGGGGGGCCGTGCCGGGGAGCTGTTTTTT
-	TRBJ2-7	TRBV30	-	CAEGRNSYEQYF	TGTGCCGAGGGCAGAAACTCCTACGAGCAGTACTTC
-	TRBJ2-4	TRBV2	TRBD2	CASTPGASGNIQYF	TGTGCCAGCACCCCAGGCGCTAGCGGAAACATTCAGTACTTC
-	TRBJ2-5	TRBV5-1	TRBD2	CASSLRPSGGEETQYF	TGCGCCAGCAGCTTGCGTCCTAGCGGGGGGGAAGAGACCCAGTACTTC
-	TRBJ2-2	TRBV19	TRBD1	CASLGWQGVHTGELFF	TGTGCCAGCCTAGGGTGGCAGGGGGTTCACACCGGGGAGCTGTTTTTT
-	TRBJ2-7	TRBV9	TRBD1	CASSPGTGNYEQYF	TGTGCCAGCAGCCCCGGGACAGGGAACTACGAGCAGTACTTC
-	TRBJ1-2	TRBV29-1	-	CSVEEPSGPYGYTF	TGCAGCGTTGAAGAACCCTCTGGCCCCTATGGCTACACCTTC
-	TRBJ2-1	TRBV7-9	-	CASSLPLRDNEQFF	TGTGCCAGCAGCTTACCACTACGTGACAATGAGCAGTTCTTC
-	TRBJ2-7	TRBV6-5	TRBD2	CASSLSGGYSSEQYF	TGTGCCAGCAGCCTATCGGGGGGGTATTCCTCCGAGCAGTACTTC
-	TRBJ2-7	TRBV6-1	TRBD2	CASSEELTSAGGEQYF	TGTGCCAGCAGTGAAGAACTAACTAGCGCCGGTGGCGAGCAGTACTTC
-	TRBJ2-5	TRBV3-1/TRBV3-2	TRBD2	CASSPHEPLAGGQETQYF	TGTGCCAGCAGCCCCCATGAGCCCCTAGCGGGGGGGCAAGAGACCCAGTACTTC
-	TRBJ1-2	TRBV5-1	TRBD1	CASSPSTGDGYTF	TGCGCCAGCAGCCCGAGTACAGGGGATGGCTACACCTTC
-	TRBJ2-7	TRBV19	-	CASSDRDNGTYEQYF	TGTGCCAGTAGTGACCGGGATAACGGGACCTACGAGCAGTACTTC
-	TRBJ1-4	TRBV9	-	CASSVERGRGGEKLFF	TGTGCCAGCAGCGTAGAACGAGGGAGGGGAGGTGAAAAACTGTTTTTT
once	TRBJ1-1	TRBV15	-	CATSRDGWGVDTEAFF	TGTGCCACCAGCAGAGATGGGTGGGGGGTCGACACTGAAGCTTTCTTT
-	TRBJ1-2	TRBV30	TRBD1	CAWDRGLGYTF	TGTGCCTGGGACAGGGGACTTGGCTACACCTTC
-	TRBJ2-1	TRBV13	TRBD2	CASSPGTSGDLWNEQFF	TGTGCCAGCAGCCCCGGGACTAGCGGTGACCTTTGGAATGAGCAGTTCTTC
few	TRBJ2-3	TRBV24-1	TRBD2	CATSDLAGITQYF	TGTGCCACCAGTGACCTAGCGGGAATAACGCAGTATTTT
-	TRBJ2-1	TRBV27	-	CASSASTGSYNEQFF	TGTGCCAGCAGTGCTTCCACAGGCTCCTACAATGAGCAGTTCTTC
-	TRBJ1-5	TRBV5-1	TRBD1	CASSLGTGGGQPQHF	TGCGCCAGCAGCTTGGGGACAGGGGGAGGACAGCCCCAGCATTTT
-	TRBJ2-2	TRBV7-2	-	CASSPEGRTGELFF	TGTGCCAGCAGCCCAGAGGGCAGGACCGGGGAGCTGTTTTTT
few	TRBJ1-1	TRBV5-4	TRBD1	CASSLAGQGARRAEAFF	TGTGCCAGCAGCTTGGCCGGACAGGGGGCAAGGAGGGCTGAAGCTTTCTTT
-	TRBJ2-3	TRBV2	-	CATGTSTDTQYF	TGTGCTACAGGGACAAGCACAGATACGCAGTATTTT
once	TRBJ1-4	TRBV7-3	-	CASSLSGDNNEKLFF	TGTGCCAGCAGCTTAAGTGGGGACAATAATGAAAAACTGTTTTTT
-	TRBJ2-3	TRBV19	-	CASTPQATDTQYF	TGTGCCAGTACCCCTCAAGCCACAGATACGCAGTATTTT
once	TRBJ1-2	TRBV25-1	-	CASSDPGFVDGYTF	TGTGCCAGCAGTGATCCAGGGTTTGTAGATGGCTACACCTTC
-	TRBJ1-2	TRBV21-1	-	CASSRQGTYGYTF	TGTGCCAGCAGTAGACAGGGAACCTATGGCTACACCTTC
-	TRBJ2-7	TRBV11-2	TRBD1	CASSLAGGQQYF	TGTGCCAGCAGCTTAGCAGGGGGCCAGCAGTACTTC
-	TRBJ2-5	TRBV5-5	TRBD2	CASSVLAGPMETQYF	TGTGCCAGCAGCGTCCTAGCGGGGCCTATGGAGACCCAGTACTTC
-	TRBJ2-1	TRBV2	TRBD1	CASKRQGSEQFF	TGTGCCAGCAAAAGACAGGGAAGTGAGCAGTTCTTC
-	TRBJ2-1	TRBV6-1	-	CASSELPTRGQFF	TGTGCCAGCAGTGAACTGCCCACTCGGGGGCAGTTCTTC
-	TRBJ2-2	TRBV6-5	-	CASRELNTGELFF	TGTGCCAGCCGAGAACTGAACACCGGGGAGCTGTTTTTT
-	TRBJ2-5	TRBV19	TRBD2	CASESTGTSEETQYF	TGTGCCAGTGAGTCTACCGGGACTAGCGAAGAGACCCAGTACTTC
-	TRBJ2-7	TRBV21-1	-	CASSKEGAVYEQYF	TGTGCCAGCAGCAAGGAGGGGGCGGTGTACGAGCAGTACTTC
-	TRBJ2-5	TRBV7-8	TRBD1	CASSLTGGLETQYF	TGTGCCAGCAGCTTAACAGGGGGCTTGGAGACCCAGTACTTC
-	TRBJ2-1	TRBV9	TRBD2	CASSVSGGSAFNEQFF	TGTGCCAGCAGCGTTTCGGGGGGGTCTGCGTTCAATGAGCAGTTCTTC
-	TRBJ2-1	TRBV11-3	-	CASSLVSGVSYNEQFF	TGTGCCAGCAGCTTAGTATCGGGGGTCTCCTACAATGAGCAGTTCTTC
-	TRBJ2-7	TRBV4-1	TRBD2	CASSQGLSGGSYEQYF	TGCGCCAGCAGCCAAGGGTTGTCGGGGGGCTCCTACGAGCAGTACTTC
-	TRBJ2-1	TRBV6-2/TRBV6-3	TRBD2	CASSPSGGGLNEQFF	TGTGCCAGCAGCCCGTCCGGGGGGGGCCTAAATGAGCAGTTCTTC
few	TRBJ2-7	TRBV2	-	CASSGAGTLSYEQYF	TGTGCCAGCAGCGGCGCCGGGACACTCTCCTACGAGCAGTACTTC
-	TRBJ1-1	TRBV7-6	-	CASSLEIRFLNTEAFF	TGTGCCAGCAGCTTAGAAATTCGGTTCCTGAACACTGAAGCTTTCTTT